Below are 15 T cell receptor beta chains sequenced from a single sample in a study of blood T cell repertoires in COVID-19. Data came from immunoSEQ multiplex PCR; TCRdb stores just in-frame clones and leaves some out. This table has nearly 200,000 clones, about 90% appearing once. The source material was peripheral blood. These receptors were taken from a woman in her seventies with acute or convalescent COVID-19.

V usage is TRBV19 and J usage is TRBJ1-5, with D tentatively TRBD1 (6 bases). V dropped 7 bases and J dropped 6 bases, with 25 bases sitting between them. This CDR3 is built from 17 residues. Germline CDR1 LNHDA, CDR2 SQIVND (reference sequence). The CDR3 region is CASTIGYGGSYPQPQHF. In DNA, the CDR3 is TGTGCCAGTACCATAGGGTATGGGGGCTCCTATCCTCAGCCCCAGCATTTT.

This chain links TRBV11-3 with TRBJ1-5, with 8 bases lining up with TRBD1. Germline trimming cut 5 bases from V and 4 bases from J; bases unmatched to any gene: 4. The CDR3 consists of 14 residues. The germline gives CDR1 SGHNT, CDR2 YENEEA. The CDR3 protein is CASSPRTGNQPQHF. CDR3 bases: TGTGCCAGCAGCCCGCGGACAGGGAATCAGCCCCAGCATTTT.

The rearrangement joins TRBV7-9 to TRBJ2-2; weak D call: TRBD1 (6 bases). V shed 4 bases and J shed 7 bases, with 13 bases lying between them. Germline-derived CDR1 and CDR2 are SEHNR and FQNEAQ (reference sequence). The CDR3 is made up of 14 amino acids. The CDR3 is CASSSGDTGGELFF. The CDR3 DNA reads TGTGCCAGCAGCTCCGGGGACACCGGCGGGGAGCTGTTTTTT.

The J gene is TRBJ1-1, the V gene TRBV5-5; TRBD1 aligns across 10 bases. The germline V gene has CDR1 SGHKS and CDR2 YYEKEE (reference sequence). With V trimmed by 4 bases and J by 8 bases, 5 bases remained unmatched. The CDR3 extends over 13 amino acids. The CDR3 bases are TGTGCCAGCAGCGGACCGGGACAGGGGGAAGCTTTCTTT. This codes for CASSGPGQGEAFF.

This clone appeared once. V is TRBV9 and J is TRBJ2-7; 7 bases line up with TRBD2. Per germline, CDR1 SGDLS and CDR2 YYNGEE. The CDR3 is made up of 15 amino acids. After removal of 0 bases from V and 6 bases from J, the junction contained 9 bases not matched to a gene. CDR3 sequence: CASSVGRGVKGEQYF. Here the CDR3 DNA reads TGTGCCAGCAGCGTAGGCCGGGGGGTCAAAGGCGAGCAGTACTTC.

The J gene is TRBJ2-3, the V gene TRBV24-1; perhaps TRBD1 as D (5 bases). Germline lookup yields CDR1 KGHDR and CDR2 SFDVKD. The CDR3 spans 17 residues. V was clipped by 5 bases and J by 1 base, with 18 bases between them. In DNA form, the CDR3 reads TGTGCCACCAGTGTCGCAAAAGGGGAAGGGGGCACAGATACGCAGTATTTT. It translates to CATSVAKGEGGTDTQYF.

The gene calls are TRBV5-1 and TRBJ2-7, with 7 bases that match TRBD1. Germline V gene lookup returns CDR1 SGHRS and CDR2 YFSETQ. V lost 3 bases and J lost 3; bases outside the gene matches: 3. CDR3 length: 13 amino acids. The CDR3 protein is CASSYTGDYEQYF. In nucleotides, the CDR3 is TGCGCCAGCAGCTACACAGGGGACTACGAGCAGTACTTC.

The rearrangement joins TRBV2 to TRBJ2-1, with a possible D match to TRBD2 (5 bases). V was cut by 8 bases and J by 7 bases, with 15 bases left in between. Germline V gives CDR1 SNHLY, CDR2 FYNNEI. The CDR3 is made up of 13 amino acids. As DNA, the CDR3 is TGTGCCAGCGGGAGTTGGGCGCGGAATGAGCAGTTCTTC. Translating it yields CASGSWARNEQFF.

J is TRBJ2-5 and V is TRBV7-6, with a weak D call TRBD2 (7 bases). The germline CDR1 and CDR2 sequences are SGHVS and FNYEAQ. The CDR3 runs 15 residues. Deletions cut 5 bases from V and 5 bases from J, with 18 bases between. CDR3 bases: TGTGCCAGCAGCAATGCTGGGGGGGCCGGGGAGACCCAGTACTTC. It codes for CASSNAGGAGETQYF.

This clone has a single count. The V call is TRBV28, the J call TRBJ1-3; 8 bases are a match to TRBD1. The CDR3 sequence is 16 residues long. Germline V gene lookup returns CDR1 MDHEN and CDR2 SYDVKM. J was trimmed by 0 bases and V by 3 bases; bases with no gene match: 4. CDR3 sequence reads: CASSFYTGGSGNTIYF. CDR3 in DNA: TGTGCCAGCAGTTTCTACACAGGGGGCTCTGGAAACACCATATATTTT.

The genes are TRBV12-5 and TRBJ2-1, with D perhaps matching TRBD2 (5 bases). Germline CDR1 and CDR2: LGHNT and FRNRAP. The ends were cut back, 5 bases at V and 5 bases at J, with 10 bases in the middle. This CDR3 is 13 amino acids long. As DNA, the CDR3 is TGTGCTAGTGGTCCCACGGGGAACAATGAGCAGTTCTTC. Its protein product is CASGPTGNNEQFF.

The chain uses TRBV28 and TRBJ1-1; D gene uncertain. The V gene's germline CDR1 is MDHEN and CDR2 SYDVKM. Trimming took 10 bases from V and 4 from J, leaving 19 bases between them. There are 14 residues in the CDR3. The CDR3: CAITPFMASTEAFF. The CDR3 nucleotides read TGTGCCATTACCCCCTTCATGGCTAGCACTGAAGCTTTCTTT.

V usage is TRBV19 and J usage is TRBJ1-5; 8 bases map to TRBD1. Per germline, CDR1 LNHDA and CDR2 SQIVND (reference sequence). The ends lost 7 bases at V and 5 bases at J; junction bases unmatched: 13. This CDR3 contains 16 residues. CDR3 amino acids: CASKPIGQGGDQPQHF. Here the CDR3 DNA reads TGTGCCAGTAAACCCATCGGACAGGGTGGGGATCAGCCCCAGCATTTT.

This chain links TRBV6-2 or TRBV6-3 with TRBJ2-1, with 12 nucleotides matching TRBD2. The V segment lost 5 bases and the J segment 2 bases; nucleotides outside the gene matches: 4. This CDR3 has 16 residues. Germline loops: CDR1 MNHEY, CDR2 SVGEGT. This CDR3 reads CASSQGLAGTYNEQFF. CDR3 in DNA: TGTGCCAGCAGTCAAGGACTAGCGGGGACCTACAATGAGCAGTTCTTC.

The gene calls are TRBV11-2 and TRBJ1-2, with D possibly matching TRBD1 (6 bases). The CDR3 sequence is 14 residues long. V shed 7 bases and J shed 5 bases, with 17 bases lying between them. Germline values: CDR1 SGHAT, CDR2 FQNNGV. In nucleotides, the CDR3 is TGTGCCAGCACCCAGGGGACGGCAGTTTATGGCTACACCTTC. Translated, it gives CASTQGTAVYGYTF.